The 20 T cell receptor beta chains below come from one sample, sequenced in a study of cytomegalovirus exposure and HLA in healthy donors. Use of 60 Vbeta and 13 Jbeta primers characterized the PCR. TCRdb's copy holds only in-frame clones and misses some; the assay was immunoSEQ multiplex PCR. This table has 150,000 to 200,000 clones, around 80% appearing once. The specimen sequenced was PBMCs. These receptors all stem from a man between 18 and 35 years old in good health and CMV-seronegative.

V and J are TRBV4-1 and TRBJ1-6; D ambiguous. V lost 0 bases and J lost 4, with 7 bases in between. CDR1 and CDR2 (germline): MGHRA, YSYEKL. The CDR3 sequence is 15 residues long. CDR3 sequence: CASSQDRGYNSPLHF. The CDR3 DNA reads TGCGCCAGCAGCCAAGATAGAGGGTATAATTCACCCCTCCACTTT.

This clone is a singleton in its sample. The chain couples TRBV2 to TRBJ1-1; 9 bases align to TRBD1. V shed 6 bases, J shed 0 bases, and the junction held 2 bases outside the gene matches. Germline-derived CDR1 and CDR2 are SNHLY and FYNNEI. CDR3 length: 14 residues. Written as DNA, the CDR3 is TGTGCCAGCAGGGGACAGGGCTTGAACACTGAAGCTTTCTTT. Protein: CASRGQGLNTEAFF.

V and J are TRBV9 and TRBJ1-2, with 7 bases aligning to TRBD1. Germline V gene sequence: CDR1 SGDLS, CDR2 YYNGEE. The CDR3 has 13 amino acids. Unmatched junction bases numbered 3, after V lost 6 bases and J lost 1 base. In nucleotides, the CDR3 is TGTGCCAGCACAGGGGGGTTTAACTATGGCTACACCTTC. Encoded protein: CASTGGFNYGYTF.

The V gene is TRBV29-1, the J gene TRBJ2-3; no reliable D call. The CDR3 consists of 13 residues. Germline CDR1 is SQVTM and CDR2 is ANQGSEA. V lost 2 bases and J 6 bases, leaving 12 bases between the germline ends. The CDR3 loop reads CSVEMVERDTQYF. The CDR3 coding sequence is TGCAGCGTTGAAATGGTCGAGAGGGATACGCAGTATTTT.

Note on this clone: Compared with germline, one end of the junction differs, possibly owing to a read error. The V gene is TRBV7-7, the J gene TRBJ2-5, with 10 nucleotides matching TRBD2. Germline CDR1 SSHAT, CDR2 FNYEAQ (reference sequence). The CDR3 runs 17 residues. The CDR3 coding sequence is TGTGCTAGCAGCTTAAGACGTTGGACTAGCGGCGAAGAGACCCAGTACTTC. Protein product: CASSLRRWTSGEETQYF.

The chain uses TRBV6-6 and TRBJ2-7; 7 bases line up with TRBD2. In germline, CDR1 is MNHNY, CDR2 SVGAGI (reference sequence). J lost 4 bases, V lost 4 bases, and 7 bases had no gene match. The CDR3 loop spans 14 amino acids. This chain's CDR3 is CASSSSGIIYEQYF. The DNA of the CDR3 is TGTGCCAGCAGTTCGAGCGGGATTATTTACGAGCAGTACTTC.

Here the CDR3 reads CASSARLAGGQINEQFF. Here the CDR3 DNA reads TGTGCCAGCAGCGCCCGACTAGCGGGGGGGCAAATCAATGAGCAGTTCTTC. The V and J genes are TRBV11-3 and TRBJ2-1; TRBD2 matches at 14 bases. The CDR3 extends over 17 amino acids. With V trimmed by 5 bases and J by 6 bases, 9 bases remained unmatched. CDR1 is SGHNT, CDR2 YENEEA, per germline. Based on the CDR3 plus reference TRBV11-3 and TRBJ2-1, the full variable domain is EAGVVQSPRYKIIEKKQPVAFWCNPISGHNTLYWYLQNLGQGPELLIRYENEEAVDDSQLPKDRFSAERLKGVDSTLKIQPAELGDSAVYLCASSARLAGGQINEQFFGPGTRLTVL.

This sequence joins TRBV19 and TRBJ2-1, with 10 nucleotides matching TRBD2. J gave up 9 bases and V 1 base, and 6 bases lay outside the gene matches. The CDR3 runs to 15 residues. Looked up from germline, CDR1 is LNHDA and CDR2 is SQIVND (reference sequence). CDR3 sequence reads: CASSIVAGGISEQFF. The CDR3 bases are TGTGCCAGTAGTATAGTAGCGGGAGGCATCAGTGAGCAGTTCTTC.

The V call is TRBV27, the J call TRBJ2-7; D remains unclear. This CDR3 comprises 14 residues. The germline gives CDR1 MNHEY, CDR2 SMNVEV (reference sequence). V shed 2 bases and J shed 6 bases, with 14 bases lying between them. CDR3 region: CASSLHRSTGEQYF. The CDR3 nucleotides are TGTGCCAGCAGTTTACACCGGTCTACGGGCGAGCAGTACTTC.

The genes are TRBV7-8 and TRBJ2-7; 7 bases agree with TRBD2. V trimming: 4 bases; J trimming: 3 bases; junction bases outside the gene matches: 9. Per the germline V gene, CDR1 is SGHVS and CDR2 is FQNEAQ. This CDR3 has 15 residues. The CDR3 spells CASSYGIGGSYEQYF. CDR3 DNA sequence: TGTGCCAGCAGCTACGGAATCGGGGGGAGCTACGAGCAGTACTTC.

This chain uses TRBV7-6 with TRBJ1-2, with TRBD1 matching 8 bases. Germline CDR1 is SGHVS and CDR2 is FNYEAQ. The CDR3 loop spans 13 amino acids. With 2 bases clipped from V and 7 bases from J, the junction kept 3 bases outside the gene matches. The CDR3 loop is CASSLQGAPGYTF. CDR3 bases: TGTGCCAGCAGCTTACAGGGGGCACCTGGCTACACCTTC.

A single count supports this clone. The chain carries TRBV6-1 and TRBJ2-3; TRBD2 matches 9 bases. Germline V CDR1 and CDR2: MNHNS, SASEGT. With V trimmed by 5 bases and J by 2 bases, 5 bases remained unmatched. The CDR3 sequence is 15 residues long. The CDR3 is CASSQPGLATDTQYF. The CDR3, as DNA: TGTGCCAGCAGTCAACCGGGACTAGCCACAGATACGCAGTATTTT.

The rearrangement links TRBV6-1 to TRBJ2-3; 9 bases are a match to TRBD1. Germline CDR1 reads MNHNS; CDR2 reads SASEGT. CDR3 length: 13 amino acids. The CDR3 DNA follows: TGTGCGGGACAGGGCTCCAATACGGATACGCAGTATTTT. Its protein product is CAGQGSNTDTQYF.

This rearrangement joins TRBV18 to TRBJ1-2; D gene uncertain. V was pared by 3 bases and J by 6 bases, with 11 bases between. CDR1 KGHSH and CDR2 LQKENI come from the germline V gene. CDR3 size: 13 residues. CDR3 sequence reads: CASSPAEDHGYTF. The CDR3 DNA reads TGTGCCAGCTCACCCGCAGAAGATCATGGCTACACCTTC.

This chain links TRBV6-5 with TRBJ1-2; no clear D gene. The CDR3 is made up of 11 amino acids. The V end was cut by 6 bases, the J end by 11 bases, with 13 bases between. Germline V lookup: CDR1 MNHEY, CDR2 SVGAGI. The CDR3 spells CASSQGSGYTF. CDR3 DNA sequence: TGTGCCAGCAGCCAAGGGAGCGGGTACACCTTC.

The J gene is TRBJ2-7, the V gene TRBV7-8; D remains ambiguous. The germline V and J ends were trimmed by 1 base and 3 bases, with 7 bases remaining between them. This CDR3 contains 13 residues. The V gene's germline CDR1 is SGHVS and CDR2 FQNEAQ. CDR3 sequence reads: CASSLELNYEQYF. CDR3 in DNA: TGTGCCAGCAGCTTAGAGCTGAACTACGAGCAGTACTTC.

This clone came up a few times. The rearrangement uses TRBV6-1 and TRBJ2-7; D is unclear. This CDR3 spans 12 amino acids. The ends were cut back, 8 bases at V and 0 bases at J, with 8 bases in the middle. Germline V gene lookup returns CDR1 MNHNS and CDR2 SASEGT. The CDR3 loop reads CASVQSSYEQYF. The CDR3 region has the DNA TGTGCCAGCGTACAGAGCTCCTACGAGCAGTACTTC.

This chain joins TRBV7-9 and TRBJ2-5, with D tentatively TRBD2 (6 bases). Trimming took 5 bases from V and 5 from J, leaving 27 bases between them. Per germline, CDR1 SEHNR and CDR2 FQNEAQ (reference sequence). The CDR3 sequence is 18 residues long. In DNA form, the CDR3 reads TGTGCCAGCAGCCCCTACTCCCTTAGGAGGGACCCGCGGGAGACCCAGTACTTC. Translated: CASSPYSLRRDPRETQYF.

The J gene is TRBJ2-2, the V gene TRBV27; D is undetermined. CDR1 and CDR2 (germline): MNHEY, SMNVEV (reference sequence). Trimming took off 2 bases at V and 0 bases at J, with 7 bases between the two ends. CDR3 length equals 15 residues. The CDR3: CASSLRWPNTGELFF. In nucleotides, the CDR3 is TGTGCCAGCAGTTTACGTTGGCCGAACACCGGGGAGCTGTTTTTT.

This clone has only a few counts. The V and J genes are TRBV20-1 and TRBJ2-1; D not certain. Deletions cut 5 bases from V and 2 bases from J, with 4 bases between. The CDR3 runs 11 residues. CDR1 is DFQATT and CDR2 is SNEGSKA in the germline V gene (reference sequence). The CDR3: CSADTYNEQFF. The CDR3 DNA is TGCAGTGCTGACACCTACAATGAGCAGTTCTTC.